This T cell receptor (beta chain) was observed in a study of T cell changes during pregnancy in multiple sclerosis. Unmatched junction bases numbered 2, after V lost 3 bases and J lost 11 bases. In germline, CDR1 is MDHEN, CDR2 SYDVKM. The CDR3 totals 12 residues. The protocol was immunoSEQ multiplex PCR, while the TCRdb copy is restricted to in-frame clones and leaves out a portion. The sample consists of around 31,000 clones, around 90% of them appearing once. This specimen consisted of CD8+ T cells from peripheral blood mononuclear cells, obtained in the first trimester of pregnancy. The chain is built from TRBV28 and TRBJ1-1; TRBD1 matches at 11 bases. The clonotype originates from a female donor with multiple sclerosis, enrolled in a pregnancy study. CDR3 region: CASSFGTGGAFF. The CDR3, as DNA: TGTGCCAGCAGTTTTGGGACAGGGGGTGCTTTCTTT. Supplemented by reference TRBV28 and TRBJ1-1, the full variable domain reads DVKVTQSSRYLVKRTGEKVFLECVQDMDHENMFWYRQDPGLGLRLIYFSYDVKMKEKGDIPEGYSVSREKKERFSLILESASTNQTSMYLCASSFGTGGAFFGQGTRLTVV.